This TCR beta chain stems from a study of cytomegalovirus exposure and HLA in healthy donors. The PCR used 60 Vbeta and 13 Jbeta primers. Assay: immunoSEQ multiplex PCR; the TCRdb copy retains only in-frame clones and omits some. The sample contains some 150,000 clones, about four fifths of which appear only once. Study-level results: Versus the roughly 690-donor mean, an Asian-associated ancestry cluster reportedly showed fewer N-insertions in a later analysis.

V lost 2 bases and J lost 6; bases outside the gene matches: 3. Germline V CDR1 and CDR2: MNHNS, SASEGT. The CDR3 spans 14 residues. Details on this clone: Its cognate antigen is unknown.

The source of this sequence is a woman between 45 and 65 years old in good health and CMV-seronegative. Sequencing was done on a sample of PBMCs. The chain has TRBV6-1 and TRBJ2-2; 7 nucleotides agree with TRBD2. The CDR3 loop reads CASSERGESGELFF. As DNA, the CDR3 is TGTGCCAGCAGTGAACGGGGGGAGTCCGGGGAGCTGTTTTTT.